A selection of T cell receptor beta chains follows, all from one sample in a study of T cell responses to AZD1222 COVID-19 vaccine. Method: immunoSEQ multiplex PCR; TCRdb's copy keeps in-frame clones and lacks some. This sample yields approximately 180,000 clones, of which about 87% are seen a single time; around 4.5% belongs to the top ten. The source was peripheral blood, collected 28 days after the second dose of the MenACWY control vaccine. Receptor source: an adult who received the MenACWY meningococcal vaccine as a control. Each CDR3 is given with its conserved first and last residue. The D gene is left open where the match is weak. Only part of the rows carry a size: once, few, many, or a class if the clone is expanded.

TGCGCCAGCAGCCAAGACGGAGGATATAATGAAAAACTGTTTTTT | CASSQDGGYNEKLFF | once | NA | TRBJ1-4 | TRBV4-3
TGTGCCAGCTCACCATTGAGGGACTCCTATAATTCACCCCTCCACTTT | CASSPLRDSYNSPLHF | few | NA | TRBJ1-6 | TRBV18
TGTGCCTCCAAGGACAGGGGAGAAAAACTGTTTTTT | CASKDRGEKLFF | NA | TRBD1 | TRBJ1-4 | TRBV30
TGTGCCATCAGTCCGGGGGCGGCGGGCCAAGAGACCCAGTACTTC | CAISPGAAGQETQYF | NA | NA | TRBJ2-5 | TRBV10-3
TGCGCCAGCAGTGAGGTCCTAGCGGGAGGCACAGATACGCAGTATTTT | CASSEVLAGGTDTQYF | NA | TRBD2 | TRBJ2-3 | TRBV10-1
TGTGCCAGCAGTTTGTGGTCTGGGGCCAACGTCCTGACTTTC | CASSLWSGANVLTF | NA | NA | TRBJ2-6 | TRBV27
TGTGCCAGCGCCTCCCGGACTAGCGGGATCACAGATACGCAGTATTTT | CASASRTSGITDTQYF | NA | TRBD2 | TRBJ2-3 | TRBV19
TGTGCCAGCTCACCACGGACGGATATATACAATGAGCAGTTCTTC | CASSPRTDIYNEQFF | NA | NA | TRBJ2-1 | TRBV18
TGTGCCAGCAGCGCGGGGCTCTATAATTCACCCCTCCACTTT | CASSAGLYNSPLHF | NA | NA | TRBJ1-6 | TRBV9
TGTGCCAGCAGCTTGAGGGGTGCGGCTTTACAGCCCCAGCATTTT | CASSLRGAALQPQHF | NA | NA | TRBJ1-5 | TRBV5-5
TGCGCCAGCAGCCGTACCGGGACAACGACCTACGAGCAGTACTTC | CASSRTGTTTYEQYF | NA | NA | TRBJ2-7 | TRBV5-1
TGTGCCAGCAGATTAGCGGGAAGAAATGAAGCTTTCTTT | CASRLAGRNEAFF | NA | NA | TRBJ1-1 | TRBV6-5
TGTGCCAGCCAACCTGACAGGGCTTCCTACAATGAGCAGTTCTTC | CASQPDRASYNEQFF | NA | TRBD1 | TRBJ2-1 | TRBV5-5
TGTGCCAGCAGCTTAGCGGGGGACAGGGGGCGACGTACAGATACGCAGTATTTT | CASSLAGDRGRRTDTQYF | NA | TRBD1 | TRBJ2-3 | TRBV7-8
TGCGCCAGCAGCCGAGACAGGGTAGGGGAAAAACTGTTTTTT | CASSRDRVGEKLFF | NA | TRBD1 | TRBJ1-4 | TRBV5-1
TGTGCCTGGAGTGGGGGGACTCCGAGTGGCTACACCTTC | CAWSGGTPSGYTF | NA | NA | TRBJ1-2 | TRBV30
TGTGCCAGCAGCACCGGGACTAGCGGAAACTACGAGCAGTACTTC | CASSTGTSGNYEQYF | few | TRBD2 | TRBJ2-7 | TRBV5-4
TGTGCCAGCAGTTTAAATCAGGGCGGTGGCTACACCTTC | CASSLNQGGGYTF | NA | NA | TRBJ1-2 | TRBV28
TGTGCCAGCTCCCTGTCCGGGGGGCCGACCGGGGAGCTGTTTTTT | CASSLSGGPTGELFF | NA | NA | TRBJ2-2 | TRBV18
TGTGCCAGCAGCCCCCCGGGACAGATCATCCACGGGCAGTACTTC | CASSPPGQIIHGQYF | NA | TRBD1 | TRBJ2-7 | TRBV7-2
TGTGCCAGCAGTTTCCCGAATCGACGGGGGGCCGAAGCTTTCTTT | CASSFPNRRGAEAFF | NA | NA | TRBJ1-1 | TRBV6-2/TRBV6-3
TGTGCCATACGTGGGGACAGTACCTACGAGCAGTACTTC | CAIRGDSTYEQYF | NA | TRBD1 | TRBJ2-7 | TRBV7-9
TGCAGCGCCGGCTCCGGGGAGCTGTTTTTT | CSAGSGELFF | NA | NA | TRBJ2-2 | TRBV29-1
TGTGCCAGCAGTTTACAATGGGGGCACGGAGATGAGCAGTTCTTC | CASSLQWGHGDEQFF | NA | NA | TRBJ2-1 | TRBV28
TGTGCCAGCAGCACAGGGGGCCGCTCCTATAATTCACCCCTCCACTTT | CASSTGGRSYNSPLHF | NA | TRBD1 | TRBJ1-6 | TRBV7-6
TGTGCCAGAAAACAGGGCCTCTCCTACGAGCAGTACTTC | CARKQGLSYEQYF | few | NA | TRBJ2-7 | TRBV21-1
TGTGCCAGCTCCGCCACTAGCGGGATCTACAATGAGCAGTTCTTC | CASSATSGIYNEQFF | NA | TRBD2 | TRBJ2-1 | TRBV6-5
TGTGCCAGCAGCTTAGTCCCAGGGGGGAGCACTGAAGCTTTCTTT | CASSLVPGGSTEAFF | NA | TRBD1 | TRBJ1-1 | TRBV7-9
TGTGCCAGCAGCCCCAGTGGGCGCGGTTTCTCACCACCAGCGGGCAATGAGCAGTTCTTC | CASSPSGRGFSPPAGNEQFF | NA | NA | TRBJ2-1 | TRBV14
TGTGCCAGCTCACCCCGGGGGCGCGGAAGAGGGAACACTGAAGCTTTCTTT | CASSPRGRGRGNTEAFF | NA | NA | TRBJ1-1 | TRBV18
TGCGCCAGCAGCCAAGTCGCAGAGCCCTATGGCTACACCTTC | CASSQVAEPYGYTF | NA | NA | TRBJ1-2 | TRBV4-3
TGCGCCAGCAGTGAGTGGGGTTTGGGAGGCTACACCTTC | CASSEWGLGGYTF | NA | NA | TRBJ1-2 | TRBV10-2
TGTGCCAGCAGCCGCGAGGCACAGGGCTACGAGCAGTACTTC | CASSREAQGYEQYF | NA | NA | TRBJ2-7 | TRBV7-2
TGTGCCAGCAGGAACAGGGGCGCCTATAATTCACCCCTCCACTTT | CASRNRGAYNSPLHF | NA | TRBD1 | TRBJ1-6 | TRBV5-4
TGTGCCAGCAGTGGGGACAGGGGAAAGCCTTGGATCACTGAAGCTTTCTTT | CASSGDRGKPWITEAFF | NA | TRBD1 | TRBJ1-1 | TRBV28
TGTGCCAGCAGCTTTGGGGATAATTCACCCCTCCACTTT | CASSFGDNSPLHF | NA | NA | TRBJ1-6 | TRBV5-6
TGTGCCAGCAGTTTCGAGGGGGTCGGATCACCCCTCCACTTT | CASSFEGVGSPLHF | NA | NA | TRBJ1-6 | TRBV28
TGTGCCAGCAGTGAAGACCCTCCCAATCAGCCCCAGCATTTT | CASSEDPPNQPQHF | NA | NA | TRBJ1-5 | TRBV6-1
TGTGCCAGCAGTGTCGAGGGAGGGACCTACAATGAGCAGTTCTTC | CASSVEGGTYNEQFF | NA | TRBD2 | TRBJ2-1 | TRBV2
TGTGCCATCAGTGCCGGGACATCTGGAAACACCATATATTTT | CAISAGTSGNTIYF | NA | NA | TRBJ1-3 | TRBV10-3
TGTGCCAGCAGTTTAGTTCTGCTAGGCGGGAGCTACGAGCAGTACTTC | CASSLVLLGGSYEQYF | NA | TRBD2 | TRBJ2-7 | TRBV28
TGTGCCAGCAGAGACTCGTACAGGGGGACTGAAGCTTTCTTT | CASRDSYRGTEAFF | NA | TRBD1 | TRBJ1-1 | TRBV2
TGTGCCAGCAGTTGGAGCCTTAGCAATCAGCCCCAGCATTTT | CASSWSLSNQPQHF | NA | NA | TRBJ1-5 | TRBV28
TGTGCCAGCAGCGTAGAGGACAGCAATCAGCCCCAGCATTTT | CASSVEDSNQPQHF | NA | NA | TRBJ1-5 | TRBV9
TGTGCCAGCAGTCCCGACAGGGCCGCTGGCTACACCTTC | CASSPDRAAGYTF | NA | TRBD1 | TRBJ1-2 | TRBV28
TGTGCCACCCACACGACGGGAGGCACAGATACGCAGTATTTT | CATHTTGGTDTQYF | NA | NA | TRBJ2-3 | TRBV28